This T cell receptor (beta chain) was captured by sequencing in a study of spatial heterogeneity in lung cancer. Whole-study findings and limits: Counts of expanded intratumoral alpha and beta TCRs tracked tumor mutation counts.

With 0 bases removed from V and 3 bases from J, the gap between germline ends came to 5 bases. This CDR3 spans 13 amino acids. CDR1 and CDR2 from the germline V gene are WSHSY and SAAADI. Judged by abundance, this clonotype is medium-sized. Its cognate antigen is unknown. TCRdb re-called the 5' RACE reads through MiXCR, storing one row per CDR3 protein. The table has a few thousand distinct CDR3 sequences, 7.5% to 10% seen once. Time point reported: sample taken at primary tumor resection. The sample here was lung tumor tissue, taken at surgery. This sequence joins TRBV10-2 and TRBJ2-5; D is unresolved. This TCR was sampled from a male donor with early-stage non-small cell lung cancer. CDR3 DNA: TGCGCCAGCAGTGAGTCCAGGAAAGAGACCCAGTACTTC. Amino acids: CASSESRKETQYF.